This T cell receptor (beta chain) appears in the sequencing data of a study of early T cells in non-severe SARS-CoV-2 infection. Turning to the study itself: Sequencing of bulk RNA from unsorted whole blood was done, without chain pairing. Study-level points and caveats: The VDJdb matching leaned toward anti-spike CD8 responses and overlooked private and CD4 specificities.

Germline CDR1 is KGHSH and CDR2 is LQKENI. This CDR3 spans 15 amino acids. With 6 bases removed from V and 6 bases from J, the gap between germline ends came to 18 bases. This clonotype was counted ten times or more. Its antigen is unidentified. TCRdb ran MiXCR on the 5' RACE reads and lists one entry per CDR3 protein. The sample lists 30,000 or so distinct CDR3 sequences, over 6.5% occurring once. The sequenced sample was whole blood. The TCR was taken from an adult who was a healthcare worker with PCR-confirmed SARS-CoV-2 infection or an uninfected control (not recorded which). V gene TRBV18 combines with J gene TRBJ2-1, with D hard to call. This CDR3 is CASSPASRLGNEQFF. In DNA form, the CDR3 reads TGTGCCAGCTCCCCTGCCTCCCGCCTCGGCAATGAGCAGTTCTTC.